This record covers a single T cell receptor (beta chain). The antigen this receptor binds is unknown. No base quality information exists; no much larger clone differs at one position. The record originates from a study of cytomegalovirus exposure and HLA in healthy donors (dated by TCRdb to about 2017). Context from the whole study: An earlier analysis of roughly 500 of the donors reported about 300 Gb of sequence data and 117 million unique TCR beta sequences obtained from some 200 million T cells. Roughly 300 gigabases of sequencing data and approximately 85 million unique TCR sequences were included in an early release covering several hundred HLA-typed donors. Of the roughly 420 genotyped donors, 81% were placed in the genetic ancestry cluster associated with self-reported Caucasian donors. The study aimed to test whether cataloging public T cell receptors could reveal signatures of past pathogen exposure. Using immunosequencing, the study profiled T cell repertoires from about 650 subjects and related those repertoires to cytomegalovirus serostatus. Along with the approximately 700-subject first cohort, a separate validation cohort of approximately 110 different subjects was used. To predict cytomegalovirus infection status, the study brought together high-throughput TCR immunosequencing, statistical association of individual TCRs with disease status, and machine learning. A later analysis re-examined previously published TCR beta repertoires from just over 650 donors and added high-resolution HLA genotyping to investigate patterns of TCR occurrence. Rather than using new phenotypic data, the later analysis identified candidate immune exposures from TCR beta sequences and from how often those sequences occurred across donors. An earlier analysis of nearly 600 of the donors applied high-throughput TCR beta sequencing to assess whether each TCR beta V gene segment acted as functional or pseudogenic. Donor age, sex, ethnicity and CMV serostatus were compiled alongside the repertoire data. A later genetic analysis took genome-wide SNP genotypes for 398 of the 666 donors and used that subset as a discovery cohort. Every discovery cohort repertoire had been produced on one sequencing platform. HLA typing covered class I and class II loci at four-digit resolution. The number of donors typed differed by locus, with 629-630 for A, B, C, DRB1 and DQB1, around 500 for DQA1, about 610 for DPA1, and 450 to 480 for DPB1. Four or five DR-DQ haplotypes were handled as single units for association and clustering because linkage in the cohort was strong. Across around 400 genotyped donors of the cohort, an average of 235,054 unique TCR beta nucleotide sequences per donor were sequenced, and 15% to 20% of those sequences were non-productive. Paper-wide results and their limitations: Because some donors lacked HLA typing at each locus, the association tests relied only on the typed subset. Assigning TCR associations to individual alleles was difficult when HLA alleles, especially DR and DQ, strongly co-occurred. A few of the identified cytomegalovirus-associated TCR beta chains were confirmed in vitro to be specific for cytomegalovirus antigens. A later analysis found that TCR association rates varied across HLA loci, with DRB1 alleles showing the most associated TCRs and HLA-C alleles the fewest. Some IMGT-functional V segments, including TRBV6-2 and TRBV6-3, could not be distinguished by the 87-base-pair reads and were therefore excluded. At a false discovery rate of 0.05, a later analysis linked 15,000 to 20,000 TCR beta sequences to specific HLA alleles. An earlier analysis of approximately 570 of the donors showed that most TCR beta V segments appeared in productive rearrangements either about 87% or about 30% of the time, which broadly matched IMGT annotations. The study listed 164 TCR beta chains as associated with cytomegalovirus. A further reported finding was that TCR beta sequences accurately predicted the HLA-A and HLA-B alleles for most subjects in the first cohort. A later analysis found that HLA-associated TCR beta chains were more clonally expanded and had lower generation probabilities than equally common non-associated chains. In a later genetic analysis, fewer N-insertions in productive TCRs were reported among donors in an Asian-associated ancestry cluster than the approximately 710-donor mean. A later genetic analysis associated a missense DCLRE1C variant with V-gene and J-gene trimming of TCR beta chains, and an independent cohort replicated the association. The presence/absence analyses assumed that sequencing depth was roughly uniform across donors, and that assumption may not be true. A cluster of highly shared sequence variants was judged likely to be a technical artifact of the sequencing pipeline. In this cohort, only TCR beta chains were sequenced, and detectable features were limited by the absence of alpha or paired-chain data. In a later analysis, most CMV-associated TCR beta chains were found to appear HLA-restricted, with HLA associations seemingly driven largely by CMV exposure. For the cohort, immune exposure information was limited to CMV serostatus. In a later analysis, several top co-occurrence clusters were reported to appear linked to parvovirus B19, influenza, CMV and Epstein-Barr virus. Because counts were too low, seventeen rarely observed V segments, including chromosome 9 orphons, were excluded from the earlier analysis of several hundred of the donors. The authors suggested that the approach could potentially be extended to other disease states and immunological phenotypes. Cytomegalovirus status was reported to be diagnosed by the classifier with high specificity and sensitivity in both the original and validation cohorts. Correlated functional status among segregating V segments might be attributable to linkage disequilibrium, but an unknown experimental factor could not be ruled out. While some public TCRs were present in many individuals, most TCR sequences turned up only very rarely across donors.

Libraries were constructed by the immunoSEQ multiplex PCR assay. For the multiplex PCR, a mixture combining 60 forward primers for TCR Vbeta segments and 13 reverse primers for TCR Jbeta segments was used. The CDR3 region of rearranged TCR beta genes was amplified from genomic DNA by a multiplex PCR assay. The Illumina HiSeq System was used to sequence the amplified TCR beta libraries as 87-base-pair reads. The study's processing was this. Across the 600 to 700 repertoires, a later analysis counted roughly 84 million unique TCR beta chains, around 11 million of which were shared by at least two donors. To remove PCR and sequencing errors, raw reads were error-corrected and collapsed into unique sequences using a nearest-neighbor algorithm that merged closely related sequences. CDR3 sequences were aligned to IMGT reference sequences to assign V, D and J gene segments. Each retained sequence needed at least a six-nucleotide match to both a V gene segment and a J gene segment. Rearrangements were classified as productive when the CDR3 lacked stop codons and remained in frame with V and J, and all other rearrangements were classified as non-productive. CDR3 was defined according to IMGT convention as the region running from the second conserved V-encoded cysteine to the conserved J-encoded phenylalanine. In an earlier analysis of just under 600 of the donors, sequences lacking an unambiguous match to a single V gene segment were excluded. In an earlier analysis of a few hundred of the donors, a V segment was called functional when productive rearrangements were above 56.7%, and segregating when the standard deviation between donors exceeded 5%. A statistical classification framework was built for diagnosing cytomegalovirus status from the catalog of TCR beta chain sequences. In a later analysis, TCR nucleotide sequences were compared against IMGT/GENE-DB human TR gene sequences so that V and J genes could be assigned. Using the TCRdist pipeline, a later analysis assigned CDR3 sequences along with most-parsimonious VDJ recombination scenarios. In a later analysis, every TCR beta chain was defined by the combination of its CDR3 amino acid sequence and its V-gene family, and reads without a unique V-gene family were dropped. In a later analysis, approximately 590 highly shared, low-generation-probability nucleotide sequences were removed to address suspected cross-contamination and a sequencing artifact. In a later analysis, a clonal expansion index for each public chain was calculated from normalized within-repertoire ranks of inferred template counts. In a later analysis, generation probabilities were computed using a VDJ recombination model fitted to out-of-frame rearrangements, and the results were checked against IGoR. Hypergeometric tests were used in a later analysis to score TCR-TCR, TCR-HLA and TCR-CMV co-occurrence, with a repertoire-size bias correction applied to the TCR pairs. In a later analysis, false discovery rates were estimated by permuting HLA or CMV assignments 20 times. In a later analysis, co-occurring TCRs were grouped using DBSCAN, with TCRdist sequence similarity added in when clustering inside HLA-allele-positive subsets. For co-occurrence clustering, repertoires with fewer than 30,000 or more than 120,000 public chains were excluded, along with about five repertoires with anomalous nucleotide sharing. Drawn from immuneACCESS, this table holds only the in-frame rearrangements with V and J called that TCRdb kept. Clones are partly lost; checked studies trace under half to an unresolved V gene and leave the rest unexplained. The D gene and trimming were derived from the DNA, and the V and J assignments and clone size from that table. The sample table records 130,000 or so clones; more than 75% of these occur just once. The top ten constitute approximately 1.6% of the sample.

From cysteine to phenylalanine, the CDR3 is 14 amino acids long. Only the CDR3 DNA stays, 42 bases, in frame from base 1. The junction shows trimming of 4 bases on V and 3 bases on J, plus 13 bases between the germline ends. CDR1 and CDR2, per the germline V gene (reference sequence), are MNHEY and SMNVEV. In total, approximately 700 healthy bone marrow donors made up the cohort. Cohort members were all nominally healthy when sampled, although unrecorded immune exposures were likely present. The donor tested CMV seronegative, placing the donor among the 352 seronegative members of the cohort. A peripheral blood sample was collected from each donor, and TCR beta sequencing was performed on peripheral blood mononuclear cells. The Qiagen DNeasy Blood Extraction Kit was used to extract genomic DNA from the blood cell samples.

The V and J segments used are TRBV27 and TRBJ2-7; matching of 5 bases hints at TRBD1 as the D gene. This TCR was recovered from a female donor in good health and CMV-seronegative. Sequenced: PBMCs. Here the CDR3 is given as CASSSDRKIYEQYF. The nucleotide sequence reads TGTGCCAGCAGTTCAGACAGAAAGATCTACGAGCAGTACTTC.